In its sample, the clone carrying this T cell receptor beta chain was seen a few times. Antigen specificity is unknown. The data derive from a study of naive and memory T cell subsets. Overall study findings and caveats: No ground truth validated the naive and memory repertoire findings. Gini index rose across naive, CM, EM and EMRA in CD4 and CD8.

After removal of 2 bases from V and 4 bases from J, the junction contained 9 bases not matched to a gene. Germline V CDR1 and CDR2: SGDLS, YYNGEE. The CDR3 covers 16 residues. Both TRBC1 and TRBC2 were covered by a beta constant-region primer of two equimolar oligonucleotides. Four rounds of PCR amplified the ligated cDNA using nested alpha and beta constant-region primers plus SP2. Via MiXCR, TCRdb re-called the UMI-ligation and nested PCR reads, giving one row per CDR3 protein. The sample gives around 30,000 distinct CDR3 sequences, less than 20% of which show up once; approximately 3.6% is in the top ten. CMV status came from CD4+ IFNgamma after overnight CMV lysate stimulation.

This TCR was recovered from a human donor in good health. This rearrangement joins TRBV9 to TRBJ2-1, with 7 bases that match TRBD2. Sequencing was performed on effector memory CD4+ T cells from blood. Subset meaning: effector memory, CD45RA- CD27-. CDR3 loop: CASSVGQGAGYNEQFF. In DNA, the CDR3 is TGTGCCAGCAGCGTGGGCCAGGGAGCGGGGTACAATGAGCAGTTCTTC.